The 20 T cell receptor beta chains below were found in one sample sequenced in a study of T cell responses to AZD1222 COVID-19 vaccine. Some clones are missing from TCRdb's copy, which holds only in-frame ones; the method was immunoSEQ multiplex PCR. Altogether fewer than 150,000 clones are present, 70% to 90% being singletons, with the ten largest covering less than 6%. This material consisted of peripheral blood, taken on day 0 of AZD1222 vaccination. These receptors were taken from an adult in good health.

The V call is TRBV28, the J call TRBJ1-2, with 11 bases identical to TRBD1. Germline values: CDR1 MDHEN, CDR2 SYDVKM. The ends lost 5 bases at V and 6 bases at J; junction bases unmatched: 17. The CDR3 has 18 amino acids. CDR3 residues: CASSPYGLGTGGLDGYTF. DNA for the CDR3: TGTGCCAGCAGTCCATACGGCCTCGGGACAGGGGGGTTAGATGGCTACACCTTC.

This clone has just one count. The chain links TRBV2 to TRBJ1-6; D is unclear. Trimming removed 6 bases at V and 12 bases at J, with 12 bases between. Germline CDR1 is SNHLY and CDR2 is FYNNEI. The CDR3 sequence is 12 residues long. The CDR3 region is CASSSGSIPLHF. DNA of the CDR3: TGTGCCAGCAGCTCCGGGAGTATACCCCTCCACTTT.

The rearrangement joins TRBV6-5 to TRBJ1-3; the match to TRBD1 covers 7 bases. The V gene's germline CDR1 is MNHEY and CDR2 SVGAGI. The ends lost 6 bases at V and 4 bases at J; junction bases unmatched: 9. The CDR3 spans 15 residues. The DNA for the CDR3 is TGTGCCAGCAGCAGCGCTGGGACAGCCGGAAACACCATATATTTT. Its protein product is CASSSAGTAGNTIYF.

The CDR3 here is CASSLGQGSQPQHF. The CDR3 DNA follows: TGTGCCAGCAGCTTGGGACAGGGGAGTCAGCCCCAGCATTTT. The chain has TRBV5-5 and TRBJ1-5, with 8 bases matching TRBD1. There are 14 residues in the CDR3. The germline CDR1 and CDR2 sequences are SGHKS and YYEKEE (reference sequence). V lost 0 bases, J lost 6 bases, and 2 bases stayed unmatched.

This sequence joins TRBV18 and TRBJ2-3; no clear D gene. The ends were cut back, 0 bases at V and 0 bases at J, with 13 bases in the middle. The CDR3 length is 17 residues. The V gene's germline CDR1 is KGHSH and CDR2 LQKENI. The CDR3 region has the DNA TGTGCCAGCTCACCACCGGTCGCAGCTCCTAGCACAGATACGCAGTATTTT. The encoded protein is CASSPPVAAPSTDTQYF.

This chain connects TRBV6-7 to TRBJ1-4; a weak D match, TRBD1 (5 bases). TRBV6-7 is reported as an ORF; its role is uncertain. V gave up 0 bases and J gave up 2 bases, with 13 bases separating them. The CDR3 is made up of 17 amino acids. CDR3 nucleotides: TGTGCCAGCAGTTACTCGAGGGGCTGTTCGACTAATGAAAAACTGTTTTTT. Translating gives CASSYSRGCSTNEKLFF.

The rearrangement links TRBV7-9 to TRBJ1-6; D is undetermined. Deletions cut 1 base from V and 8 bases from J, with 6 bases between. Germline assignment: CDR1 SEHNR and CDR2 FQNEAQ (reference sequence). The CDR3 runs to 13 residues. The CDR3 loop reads CASSLELDSPLHF. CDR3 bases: TGTGCCAGCAGCTTAGAATTGGATTCACCCCTCCACTTT.

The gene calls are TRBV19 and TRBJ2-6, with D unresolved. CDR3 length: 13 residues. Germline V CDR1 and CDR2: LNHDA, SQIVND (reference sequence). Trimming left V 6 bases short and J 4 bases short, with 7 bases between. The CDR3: CASRDPGANVLTF. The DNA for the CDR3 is TGTGCCAGTAGGGACCCCGGGGCCAACGTCCTGACTTTC.

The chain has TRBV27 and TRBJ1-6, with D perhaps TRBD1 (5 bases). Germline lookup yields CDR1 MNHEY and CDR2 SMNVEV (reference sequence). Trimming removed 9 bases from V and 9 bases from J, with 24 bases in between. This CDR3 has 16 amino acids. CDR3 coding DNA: TGTGCCAGGGCAGAGGGGCCGCCAGAGGTCCCTTCACCCCTCCACTTT. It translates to CARAEGPPEVPSPLHF.

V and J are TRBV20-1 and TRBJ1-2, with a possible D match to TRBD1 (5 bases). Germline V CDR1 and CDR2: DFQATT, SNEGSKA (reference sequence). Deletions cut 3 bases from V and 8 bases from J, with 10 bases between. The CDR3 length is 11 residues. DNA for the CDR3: TGCAGTGCTAGGACAGTCGTAGGCTACACCTTC. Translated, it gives CSARTVVGYTF.

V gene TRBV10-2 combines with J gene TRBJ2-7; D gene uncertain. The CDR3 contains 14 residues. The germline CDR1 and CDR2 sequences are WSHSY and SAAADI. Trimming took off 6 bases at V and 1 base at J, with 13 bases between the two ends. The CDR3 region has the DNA TGCGCCAGCAGGGGTTTTAGTGAGTCCTACGAGCAGTACTTC. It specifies CASRGFSESYEQYF.

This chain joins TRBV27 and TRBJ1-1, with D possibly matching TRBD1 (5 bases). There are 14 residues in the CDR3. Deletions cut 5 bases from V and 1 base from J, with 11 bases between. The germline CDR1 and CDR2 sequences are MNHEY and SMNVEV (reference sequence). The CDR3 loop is CASSPDRENTEAFF. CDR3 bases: TGTGCCAGCAGTCCCGACAGAGAGAACACTGAAGCTTTCTTT.

The CDR3 DNA reads TGTGCCAGCAGTCCCACCCGGGCAGGGATTAATCAGCCCCAGCATTTT. This translates into CASSPTRAGINQPQHF. This chain connects TRBV28 to TRBJ1-5, with TRBD1 as a possible D gene (5 bases). The CDR3 extends over 16 amino acids. V was trimmed by 5 bases and J by 4 bases, leaving 18 bases between them. Germline values: CDR1 MDHEN, CDR2 SYDVKM.

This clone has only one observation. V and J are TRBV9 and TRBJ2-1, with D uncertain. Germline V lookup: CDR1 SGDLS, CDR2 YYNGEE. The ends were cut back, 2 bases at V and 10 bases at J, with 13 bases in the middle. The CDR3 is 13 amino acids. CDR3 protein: CASSVLELGEQFF. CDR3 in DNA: TGTGCCAGCAGCGTCCTCGAGCTGGGGGAGCAGTTCTTC.

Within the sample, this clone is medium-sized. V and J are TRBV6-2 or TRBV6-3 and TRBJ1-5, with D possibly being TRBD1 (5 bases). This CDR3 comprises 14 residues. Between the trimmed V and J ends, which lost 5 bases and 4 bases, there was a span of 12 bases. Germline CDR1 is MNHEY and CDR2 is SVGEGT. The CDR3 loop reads CASSRGTENQPQHF. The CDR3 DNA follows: TGTGCCAGCAGTCGCGGGACGGAGAATCAGCCCCAGCATTTT.

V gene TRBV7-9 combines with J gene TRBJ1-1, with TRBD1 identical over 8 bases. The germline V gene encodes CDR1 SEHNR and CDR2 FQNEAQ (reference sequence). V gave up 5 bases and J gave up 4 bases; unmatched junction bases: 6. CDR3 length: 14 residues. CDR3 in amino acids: CASSPQGVGTEAFF. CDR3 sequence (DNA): TGTGCCAGCAGCCCACAGGGGGTTGGCACTGAAGCTTTCTTT.

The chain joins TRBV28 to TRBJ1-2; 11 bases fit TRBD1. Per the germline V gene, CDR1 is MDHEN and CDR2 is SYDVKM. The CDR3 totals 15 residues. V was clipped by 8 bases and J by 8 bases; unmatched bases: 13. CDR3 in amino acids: CASGGQGASQSGYTF. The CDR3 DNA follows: TGTGCCAGCGGAGGACAGGGGGCGAGCCAGAGCGGCTACACCTTC.

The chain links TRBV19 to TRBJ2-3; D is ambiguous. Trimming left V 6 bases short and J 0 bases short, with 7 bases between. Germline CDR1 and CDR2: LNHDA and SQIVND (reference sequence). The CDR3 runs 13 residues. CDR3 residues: CASSLGSTDTQYF. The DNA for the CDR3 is TGTGCCAGTAGCCTTGGAAGCACAGATACGCAGTATTTT. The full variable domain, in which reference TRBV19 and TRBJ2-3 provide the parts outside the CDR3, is DGGITQSPKYLFRKEGQNVTLSCEQNLNHDAMYWYRQDPGQGLRLIYYSQIVNDFQKGDIAEGYSVSREKKESFPLTVTSAQKNPTAFYLCASSLGSTDTQYFGPGTRLTVL.

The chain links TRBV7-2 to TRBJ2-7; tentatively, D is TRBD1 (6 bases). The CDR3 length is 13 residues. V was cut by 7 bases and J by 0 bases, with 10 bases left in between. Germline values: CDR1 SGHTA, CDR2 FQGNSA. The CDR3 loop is CASTVDSSYEQYF. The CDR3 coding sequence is TGTGCCAGCACCGTGGACAGCTCCTACGAGCAGTACTTC.

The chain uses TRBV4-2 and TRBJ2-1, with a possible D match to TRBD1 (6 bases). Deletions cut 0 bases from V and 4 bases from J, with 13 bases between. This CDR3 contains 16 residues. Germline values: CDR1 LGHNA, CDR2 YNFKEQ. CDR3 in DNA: TGTGCCAGCAGCCAAGATGGGGCAGGGGCTTACAATGAGCAGTTCTTC. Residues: CASSQDGAGAYNEQFF.